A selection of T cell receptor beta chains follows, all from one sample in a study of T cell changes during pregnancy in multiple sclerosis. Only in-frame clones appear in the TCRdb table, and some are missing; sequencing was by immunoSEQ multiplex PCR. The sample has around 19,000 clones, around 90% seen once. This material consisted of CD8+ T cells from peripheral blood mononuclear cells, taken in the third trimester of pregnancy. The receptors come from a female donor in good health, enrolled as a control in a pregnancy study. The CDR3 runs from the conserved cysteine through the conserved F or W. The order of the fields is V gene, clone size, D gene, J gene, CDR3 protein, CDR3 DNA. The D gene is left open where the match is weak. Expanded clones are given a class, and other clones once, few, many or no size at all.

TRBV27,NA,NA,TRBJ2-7,CASSSLGDPPPYEQYF,TGTGCCAGCAGTTCGCTAGGAGACCCTCCCCCCTACGAGCAGTACTTC
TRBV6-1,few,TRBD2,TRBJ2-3,CASSEEAGGQDTQYF,TGTGCCAGCAGTGAAGAGGCGGGGGGGCAAGATACGCAGTATTTT
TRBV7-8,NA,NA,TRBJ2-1,CASSLAAPQYNEQFF,TGTGCCAGCAGCTTAGCGGCACCTCAATACAATGAGCAGTTCTTC
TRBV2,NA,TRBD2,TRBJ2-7,CASSEPGLAGEPSYEQYF,TGTGCCAGCAGTGAGCCCGGACTAGCGGGGGAGCCCTCCTACGAGCAGTACTTC
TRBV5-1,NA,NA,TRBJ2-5,CASSLYGGRGTQYF,TGCGCCAGCAGCTTGTACGGGGGGCGAGGGACCCAGTACTTC
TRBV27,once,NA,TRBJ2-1,CASSLDGQLYNEQFF,TGTGCCAGCAGTTTAGATGGACAGCTTTACAATGAGCAGTTCTTC
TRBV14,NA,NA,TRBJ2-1,CASSRLAGEQYNEQFF,TGTGCCAGCAGCCGACTGGCCGGGGAACAATACAATGAGCAGTTCTTC
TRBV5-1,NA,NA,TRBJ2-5,CASSSFRGASQETQYF,TGCGCCAGCAGCTCTTTCAGGGGGGCGTCACAAGAGACCCAGTACTTC
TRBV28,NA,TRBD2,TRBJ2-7,CASSQTSGNYEQYF,TGTGCCAGCAGTCAGACTAGCGGAAATTACGAGCAGTACTTC
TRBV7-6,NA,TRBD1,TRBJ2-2,CASSSYGTGVDGELFF,TGTGCCAGCAGCTCCTACGGGACAGGGGTTGACGGGGAGCTGTTTTTT
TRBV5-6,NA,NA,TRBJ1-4,CASSLGGTINEKLFF,TGTGCCAGCAGCTTGGGAGGGACAATCAATGAAAAACTGTTTTTT
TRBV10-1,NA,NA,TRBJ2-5,CASSESGGQETQYF,TGCGCCAGCAGTGAGTCTGGCGGCCAAGAGACCCAGTACTTC
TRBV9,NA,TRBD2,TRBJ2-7,CASSPSGGAYEQYF,TGTGCCAGCAGCCCTTCGGGAGGAGCCTACGAGCAGTACTTC
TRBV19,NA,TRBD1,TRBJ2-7,CASSKSRDRSYEQYF,TGTGCCAGTAGCAAGTCAAGGGACAGATCCTACGAGCAGTACTTC
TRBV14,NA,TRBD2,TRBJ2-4,CASSQGGGRADRRKGRAKNIQYF,TGTGCCAGCAGCCAAGGGGGTGGGAGGGCGGACCGAAGGAAGGGGAGGGCCAAAAACATTCAGTACTTC
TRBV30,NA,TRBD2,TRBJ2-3,CAWSVHSGSSTDTQYF,TGTGCCTGGAGTGTGCATAGCGGGAGTAGCACAGATACGCAGTATTTT
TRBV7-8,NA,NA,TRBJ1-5,CASSWTVYSNQPQHF,TGTGCCAGCAGCTGGACAGTTTATAGCAATCAGCCCCAGCATTTT
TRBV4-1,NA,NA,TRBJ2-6,CASSQAAVTGANVLTF,TGCGCCAGCAGCCAAGCAGCGGTAACTGGGGCCAACGTCCTGACTTTC
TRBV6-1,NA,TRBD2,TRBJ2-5,CASSETGTSGSETQYF,TGTGCCAGCAGTGAAACCGGGACTAGCGGTTCCGAGACCCAGTACTTC
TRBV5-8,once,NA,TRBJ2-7,CASSLESGTYEQYF,TGTGCCAGCAGCTTGGAGTCCGGGACCTACGAGCAGTACTTC
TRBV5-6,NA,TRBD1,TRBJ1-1,CASSWGQGATEAFF,TGTGCCAGCAGCTGGGGGCAGGGGGCGACTGAAGCTTTCTTT
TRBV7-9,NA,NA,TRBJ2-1,CASSFSWGGRNEQFF,TGTGCCAGCAGCTTTTCCTGGGGGGGCAGGAATGAGCAGTTCTTC
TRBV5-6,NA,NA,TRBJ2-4,CASSSTGVKNIQYF,TGTGCCAGCAGCTCTACAGGTGTTAAAAACATTCAGTACTTC
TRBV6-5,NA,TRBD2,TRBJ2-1,CASSYPGTRINEQFF,TGTGCCAGCAGTTACCCCGGGACTAGGATCAATGAGCAGTTCTTC
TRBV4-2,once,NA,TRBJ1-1,CASSQEGFRGGFPEAFF,TGTGCCAGCAGCCAAGAGGGTTTTCGGGGTGGGTTCCCTGAAGCTTTCTTT
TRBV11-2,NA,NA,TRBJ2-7,CASSLAGPGYEQYF,TGTGCCAGCAGCTTAGCGGGTCCGGGCTACGAGCAGTACTTC
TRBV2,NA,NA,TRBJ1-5,CASSAIQGDSNQPQHF,TGTGCCAGCAGTGCAATACAGGGAGATAGCAATCAGCCCCAGCATTTT
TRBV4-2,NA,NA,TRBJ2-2,CASTGVSDTGELFF,TGTGCCAGCACAGGGGTGTCGGACACCGGGGAGCTGTTTTTT
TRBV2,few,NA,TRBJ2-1,CASSEAEGNEQFF,TGTGCCAGCAGTGAAGCCGAGGGAAATGAGCAGTTCTTC
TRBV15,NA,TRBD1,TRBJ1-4,CATSRDRGRGDEKLFF,TGTGCCACCAGCAGAGATCGGGGCAGGGGGGATGAAAAACTGTTTTTT
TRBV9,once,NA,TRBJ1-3,CASSPADRSGNTIYF,TGTGCCAGCAGCCCGGCCGACCGGAGTGGAAACACCATATATTTT
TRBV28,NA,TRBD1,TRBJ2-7,CASSFPDRDTTYEQYF,TGTGCCAGCAGTTTTCCGGACAGGGACACTACCTACGAGCAGTACTTC
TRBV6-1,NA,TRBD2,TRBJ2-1,CASSEYGRAVYNEQFF,TGTGCCAGCAGTGAGTACGGGAGGGCCGTCTACAATGAGCAGTTCTTC
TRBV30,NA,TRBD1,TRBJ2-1,CAWSEGQGNEQFF,TGTGCCTGGAGTGAGGGACAGGGGAATGAGCAGTTCTTC
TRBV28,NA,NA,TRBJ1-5,CASSFQALFQPQHF,TGTGCCAGCAGTTTCCAGGCCCTTTTCCAGCCCCAGCATTTT
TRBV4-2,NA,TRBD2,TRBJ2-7,CASSQEASGHTYEQYF,TGTGCCAGCAGCCAAGAGGCTAGCGGGCATACCTACGAGCAGTACTTC